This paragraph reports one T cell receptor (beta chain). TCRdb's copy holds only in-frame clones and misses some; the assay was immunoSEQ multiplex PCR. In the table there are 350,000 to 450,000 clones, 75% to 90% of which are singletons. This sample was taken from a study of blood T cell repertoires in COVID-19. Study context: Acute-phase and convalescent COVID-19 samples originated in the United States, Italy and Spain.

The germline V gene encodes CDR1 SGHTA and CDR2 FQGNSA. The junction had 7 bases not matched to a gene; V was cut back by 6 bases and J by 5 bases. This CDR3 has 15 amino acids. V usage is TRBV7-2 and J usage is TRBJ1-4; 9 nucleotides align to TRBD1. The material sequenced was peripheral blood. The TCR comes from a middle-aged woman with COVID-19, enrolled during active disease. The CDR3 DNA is TGTGCCAGCAGTCATGACAGGGGGAAGAATGAAAAACTGTTTTTT. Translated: CASSHDRGKNEKLFF.